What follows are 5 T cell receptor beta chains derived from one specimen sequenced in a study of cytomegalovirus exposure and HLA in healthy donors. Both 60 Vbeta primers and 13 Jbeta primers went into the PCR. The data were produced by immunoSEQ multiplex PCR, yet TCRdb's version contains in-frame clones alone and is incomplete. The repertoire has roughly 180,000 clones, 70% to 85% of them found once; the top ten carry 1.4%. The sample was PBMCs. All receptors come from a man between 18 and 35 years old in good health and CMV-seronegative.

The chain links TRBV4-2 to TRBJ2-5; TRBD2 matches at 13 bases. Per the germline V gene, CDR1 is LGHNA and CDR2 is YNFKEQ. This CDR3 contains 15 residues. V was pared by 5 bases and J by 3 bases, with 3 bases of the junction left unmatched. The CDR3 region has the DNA TGTGCCAGCAGCTACGGGACTAGCGGGGAAGAGACCCAGTACTTC. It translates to CASSYGTSGEETQYF.

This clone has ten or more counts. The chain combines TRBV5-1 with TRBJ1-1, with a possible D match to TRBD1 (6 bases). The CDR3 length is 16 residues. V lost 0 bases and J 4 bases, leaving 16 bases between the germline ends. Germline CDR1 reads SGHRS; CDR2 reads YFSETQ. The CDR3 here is CASSLGGGRGATEAFF. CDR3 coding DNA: TGCGCCAGCAGCTTGGGGGGGGGCAGGGGAGCCACTGAAGCTTTCTTT.

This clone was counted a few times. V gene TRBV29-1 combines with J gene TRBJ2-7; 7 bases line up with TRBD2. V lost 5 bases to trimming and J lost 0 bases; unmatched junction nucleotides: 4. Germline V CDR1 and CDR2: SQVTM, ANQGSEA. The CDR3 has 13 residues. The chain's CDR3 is CSVRRENSYEQYF. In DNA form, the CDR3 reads TGCAGCGTTAGGCGGGAGAACTCCTACGAGCAGTACTTC.

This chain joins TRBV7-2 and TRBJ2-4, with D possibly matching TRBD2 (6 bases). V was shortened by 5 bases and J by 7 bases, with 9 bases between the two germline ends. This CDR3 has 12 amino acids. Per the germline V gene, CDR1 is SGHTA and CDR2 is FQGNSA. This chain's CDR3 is CASSRTKNIQYF. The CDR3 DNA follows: TGTGCCAGCAGCCGGACTAAGAACATTCAGTACTTC.

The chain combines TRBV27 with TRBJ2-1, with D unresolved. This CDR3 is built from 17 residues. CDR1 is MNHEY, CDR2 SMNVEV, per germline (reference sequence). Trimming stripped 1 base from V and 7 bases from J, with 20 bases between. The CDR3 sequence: CASSLLGTLPLDNEQFF. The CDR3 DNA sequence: TGTGCCAGCAGTTTATTGGGTACACTACCGCTCGATAATGAGCAGTTCTTC.